This T cell receptor (beta chain) originates from a study of blood T cell repertoires in COVID-19. Libraries were prepared by immunoSEQ multiplex PCR; TCRdb keeps only in-frame clonotypes and omits some of them. Altogether 100,000 or so clones are present, around four fifths being singletons, with the ten largest covering about an eighth. This CDR3 spans 16 amino acids. The sample holds one count of this clone. The sequence was collected from a woman in her seventies with active or convalescent COVID-19. The specimen was peripheral blood. The chain links TRBV1 to TRBJ1-5; the D call in the table, TRBD1, was not verified against the DNA. TRBV1 is labeled a pseudogene. The CDR3 loop reads CTSSQLGRWINQPQHF. The CDR3 nucleotides read TGCACCAGCAGCCAATTGGGCAGGTGGATAAATCAGCCCCAGCATTTT.